This T cell receptor beta chain was captured in a study of control samples from healthy donors and cancer patients. The CDR3 consists of 14 residues. Trimming took 1 base from V and 6 from J, leaving 10 bases between them. Per germline, CDR1 SGHVS and CDR2 FQNEAQ. Assay: immunoSEQ multiplex PCR; the TCRdb copy retains only in-frame clones and omits some. Counted here are roughly 170,000 clones, over 85% occurring once; the ten biggest clones make up 4.1%. The sample was blood. This clonotype originated in a woman aged 55 to 70 in good health. The chain links TRBV7-8 to TRBJ1-5; TRBD1 is a possible D gene (6 bases). CDR3 amino acids: CASSLDREVQPQHF. The CDR3 nucleotides are TGTGCCAGCAGCTTAGACAGGGAGGTTCAGCCCCAGCATTTT.